This T cell receptor beta chain was observed in a study of T cell changes during pregnancy in multiple sclerosis. The germline V gene has CDR1 GTSNPN and CDR2 SVGIG (reference sequence). V lost 4 bases and J lost 8; bases outside the gene matches: 5. The CDR3 extends over 13 amino acids. Clones were sequenced by immunoSEQ multiplex PCR, and TCRdb holds only the in-frame ones, with some missing. The table lists about 49,000 clones, nearly 90% of them singletons, with under 6.5% in the top ten. This clonotype originated in a female donor in good health, enrolled as a control in a pregnancy study. V and J are TRBV30 and TRBJ1-6; 7 bases align to TRBD1. Sequencing used peripheral blood, obtained after pregnancy. The DNA for the CDR3 is TGTGCCTGGATAGGGGGCGCTCATTCACCCCTCCACTTT. Protein product: CAWIGGAHSPLHF.